Listed below are T cell receptor beta chains from one sample, sequenced in a study of liver allograft versus peripheral blood T cells. TCRdb reprocessed the reads with MiXCR, giving one entry per CDR3 protein. The table includes about 500 distinct CDR3 sequences, roughly 13% detected once. The receptor source for this set is a human patient who had a liver transplant. T cells may partly derive from the graft donor. Each CDR3 is given with its conserved first and last residue. D genes are given only for firm matches. The size of a clone is reported for some rows only, either as once, few or many, or as a class for expanded clones.

V	D	J	size	CDR3	DNA
TRBV12-3/TRBV12-4	NA	TRBJ1-5	large	CASSLSGNQPQHF	TGTGCCAGCAGTTTATCGGGCAATCAGCCCCAGCATTTT
TRBV11-1	TRBD2	TRBJ2-3	medium-sized	CASSLVPTSLLTTDTQYF	TGTGCCAGCAGCTTAGTGCCGACTAGCCTACTTACCACAGATACGCAGTATTTT
TRBV5-4	NA	TRBJ1-1	NA	CASSLARGARGTEAFF	TGTGCCAGCAGCTTGGCTCGGGGGGCGCGCGGCACTGAAGCTTTCTTT
TRBV28	NA	TRBJ1-2	large	CASSFQDYGYTF	TGTGCCAGCAGTTTTCAGGACTATGGCTACACCTTC
TRBV14	TRBD2	TRBJ2-1	large	CASSPSHVGGSQFF	TGTGCCAGCAGCCCGTCGCACGTTGGCGGGAGCCAGTTCTTC
TRBV6-2/TRBV6-3	NA	TRBJ1-1	many	CASSLGLSGNTEAFF	TGTGCCAGCAGCCTGGGCCTTTCGGGGAACACTGAAGCTTTCTTT
TRBV24-1	NA	TRBJ2-7	medium-sized	CATSDRASGEQYF	TGTGCCACCAGTGATCGGGCCTCTGGGGAGCAGTACTTC
TRBV9	NA	TRBJ1-3	large	CASSAGRPSGNTIYF	TGTGCCAGCAGCGCCGGACGGCCCTCTGGAAACACCATATATTTT
TRBV6-5	NA	TRBJ1-4	medium-sized	CASSYSRVNEKLFF	TGTGCCAGCAGTTACTCGAGGGTTAATGAAAAACTGTTTTTT
TRBV6-5	TRBD1	TRBJ1-6	large	CASSYAPGTVGSPLHF	TGTGCCAGCAGTTACGCCCCCGGGACAGTTGGTTCACCCCTCCACTTT
TRBV2	NA	TRBJ1-5	NA	CASTEGTRNQPQHF	TGTGCCAGCACCGAAGGGACACGGAATCAGCCCCAGCATTTT
TRBV5-1	NA	TRBJ2-3	NA	CASSHATSSTDTQYF	TGCGCCAGCAGCCACGCTACTTCTAGCACAGATACGCAGTATTTT
TRBV7-3	NA	TRBJ1-1	NA	CASGRTGNTEAFF	TGTGCCAGCGGCCGAACGGGGAACACTGAAGCTTTCTTT
TRBV20-1	TRBD2	TRBJ2-1	medium-sized	CSVGLALKRGYNEQFF	TGCAGTGTTGGACTAGCGCTTAAACGGGGATACAATGAGCAGTTCTTC
TRBV6-2/TRBV6-3	NA	TRBJ2-7	large	CASTYVAPPYEQYF	TGTGCCAGCACCTATGTTGCGCCGCCCTACGAGCAGTACTTC